This is a list of T cell receptor beta chains from one sample in a study of glioma-infiltrating T cells after dendritic cell vaccination. The protocol was immunoSEQ multiplex PCR, while the TCRdb copy is restricted to in-frame clones and leaves out a portion. The data contain under 100,000 clones, more than 75% of them singletons. Sequences were derived from blood, sampled before dendritic cell vaccination. The receptors stem from a human donor with glioblastoma. Each CDR3 is given with its conserved first and last residue. D genes are given only for firm matches. Rows give clone size only sometimes, using once, few, many, or a class for an expanded clone.

j_call	v_call	d_call	clone_size	cdr3_aa	cdr3_nt
TRBJ1-6	TRBV2	TRBD1	NA	CASSDGTGASPLHF	TGTGCCAGCAGTGACGGGACAGGGGCCTCACCCCTCCACTTT
TRBJ2-5	TRBV19	TRBD2	NA	CASSVTSGKPQETQYF	TGTGCCAGTAGTGTGACTAGCGGGAAACCTCAAGAGACCCAGTACTTC
TRBJ1-5	TRBV6-4	NA	NA	CAIKTGPNQPQHF	TGTGCCATTAAAACAGGGCCCAATCAGCCCCAGCATTTT
TRBJ1-3	TRBV5-1	TRBD1	once	CASSLAGDRGRNTIYF	TGCGCCAGCAGCTTGGCAGGGGACAGGGGAAGAAACACCATATATTTT
TRBJ1-2	TRBV5-1	TRBD1	NA	CASSPSDRGGNGYTF	TGCGCCAGCAGCCCGTCGGACAGGGGAGGGAATGGCTACACCTTC
TRBJ2-3	TRBV25-1	TRBD2	NA	CASSAGLAGAADTQYF	TGTGCCAGCAGTGCAGGACTAGCGGGGGCCGCAGATACGCAGTATTTT
TRBJ2-4	TRBV30	NA	NA	CASTGRTKNIQYF	TGTGCCAGCACGGGGAGGACCAAAAACATTCAGTACTTC
TRBJ2-7	TRBV11-3	NA	NA	CASSLANKGAYEQYF	TGTGCCAGCAGCTTGGCTAATAAAGGGGCCTACGAGCAGTACTTC
TRBJ1-2	TRBV2	TRBD1	once	CASSESGQGSSGYTF	TGTGCCAGCAGTGAATCGGGACAGGGCAGCTCTGGCTACACCTTC
TRBJ1-2	TRBV4-3	TRBD1	once	CASSQDSDRVYYTF	TGCGCCAGCAGCCAAGATTCGGACAGGGTATACTACACCTTC
TRBJ1-1	TRBV13	NA	few	CASSPQGGTRTARNTEAFF	TGTGCCAGCAGCCCCCAAGGAGGAACCCGGACCGCAAGGAACACTGAAGCTTTCTTT
TRBJ2-1	TRBV5-1	TRBD2	NA	CASSLTPLAGNEQFF	TGCGCCAGCAGCCTGACTCCTCTAGCGGGGAATGAGCAGTTCTTC
TRBJ1-2	TRBV15	NA	NA	CATSRVPGNLANYGYTF	TGTGCCACCAGCAGAGTTCCCGGGAACCTAGCTAACTATGGCTACACCTTC
TRBJ2-7	TRBV6-1	TRBD2	NA	CASSEWGTSSEQYF	TGTGCCAGCAGTGAATGGGGGACTAGCAGCGAGCAGTACTTC
TRBJ1-2	TRBV2	TRBD1	NA	CASSDRGGNYGYTF	TGTGCCAGCAGCGACAGGGGGGGAAACTATGGCTACACCTTC
TRBJ2-7	TRBV5-1	TRBD1	NA	CASSSFAGGTYEQYF	TGCGCCAGCAGCTCGTTCGCAGGGGGAACGTACGAGCAGTACTTC
TRBJ1-2	TRBV20-1	NA	NA	CSAREGRGYTF	TGCAGTGCTAGGGAAGGGAGAGGCTACACCTTC
TRBJ2-7	TRBV2	NA	NA	CASSDRDYEQYF	TGTGCCAGCAGTGACAGGGACTACGAGCAGTACTTC
TRBJ1-5	TRBV5-5	NA	NA	CASSPGPEDNQPQHF	TGTGCCAGCAGCCCTGGGCCCGAGGACAACCAGCCCCAGCATTTT
TRBJ1-2	TRBV29-1	NA	NA	CSVEDVAGVGGYTF	TGCAGCGTTGAAGACGTAGCGGGGGTGGGCGGCTACACCTTC
TRBJ1-1	TRBV5-1	NA	NA	CASSPTRGVRMNTEAFF	TGCGCCAGCAGCCCTACACGGGGAGTCAGAATGAACACTGAAGCTTTCTTT
TRBJ2-7	TRBV11-3	TRBD2	NA	CASSSGLAGPLNEQYF	TGTGCCAGCAGCTCGGGACTAGCGGGACCTTTGAACGAGCAGTACTTC
TRBJ2-5	TRBV6-5	TRBD1	NA	CASSQTTGPRETQYF	TGTGCCAGCAGTCAAACGACAGGGCCTAGGGAGACCCAGTACTTC
TRBJ1-1	TRBV6-5	NA	NA	CASSYSTAVNTEAFF	TGTGCCAGCAGTTACTCGACGGCGGTAAACACTGAAGCTTTCTTT
TRBJ2-7	TRBV10-3	TRBD1	NA	CAISDGDSYEQYF	TGTGCCATCAGTGACGGGGACAGCTACGAGCAGTACTTC
TRBJ2-2	TRBV5-1	TRBD1	NA	CAFSEDRGLVDTGELFF	TGCGCCTTTTCCGAGGACAGGGGGCTAGTGGACACCGGGGAGCTGTTTTTT
TRBJ2-5	TRBV5-1	TRBD1	NA	CASSFQGVETQYF	TGCGCCAGCAGCTTTCAGGGGGTAGAGACCCAGTACTTC
TRBJ2-7	TRBV5-6	NA	NA	CASSSQGTLSYEQYF	TGTGCCAGCAGCTCACAGGGAACCCTCTCCTACGAGCAGTACTTC
TRBJ2-5	TRBV9	NA	NA	CASSVARSAGQETQYF	TGTGCCAGCAGCGTAGCAAGGTCGGCAGGGCAAGAGACCCAGTACTTC
TRBJ1-2	TRBV19	NA	NA	CASSVLKRGSYGYTF	TGTGCCAGTAGTGTTCTGAAGCGCGGGAGCTATGGCTACACCTTC
TRBJ2-2	TRBV9	TRBD2	once	CASSGPGLAVTGELFF	TGTGCCAGCAGCGGCCCGGGACTAGCGGTAACCGGGGAGCTGTTTTTT
TRBJ1-1	TRBV6-5	TRBD1	NA	CASSPTGDTEAFF	TGTGCCAGCAGCCCTACAGGGGACACTGAAGCTTTCTTT
TRBJ2-2	TRBV18	NA	once	CASFYTGELFF	TGTGCCAGCTTCTACACCGGGGAGCTGTTTTTT
TRBJ2-1	TRBV18	TRBD1	NA	CASSPERTGGNEQFF	TGTGCCAGCTCACCGGAGCGGACAGGGGGGAATGAGCAGTTCTTC
TRBJ1-1	TRBV6-1	NA	NA	CASSPRQVTEAFF	TGTGCCAGCAGTCCCCGACAGGTCACTGAAGCTTTCTTT
TRBJ2-2	TRBV2	TRBD2	NA	CASSTSGGGNTGELFF	TGTGCCAGCAGTACTAGCGGGGGAGGGAACACCGGGGAGCTGTTTTTT
TRBJ2-4	TRBV6-6	NA	NA	CASSSQGLRENIQYF	TGTGCCAGCAGTTCCCAGGGCCTACGCGAAAACATTCAGTACTTC
TRBJ2-7	TRBV5-1	TRBD2	NA	CASSVTSGSYEQYF	TGCGCCAGCAGCGTTACTAGCGGATCCTACGAGCAGTACTTC
TRBJ2-4	TRBV15	NA	NA	CATSRLGGENIQYF	TGTGCCACCAGCAGACTGGGGGGTGAGAACATTCAGTACTTC
TRBJ1-1	TRBV5-1	NA	NA	CASSSQGSTEAFF	TGCGCCAGCAGCTCACAGGGTAGCACTGAAGCTTTCTTT
TRBJ2-7	TRBV28	TRBD1	once	CASSFRGSLLYEQYF	TGTGCCAGCAGTTTCAGGGGGAGTCTCCTCTACGAGCAGTACTTC
TRBJ1-5	TRBV10-3	TRBD1	NA	CAISQQGKSNQPQHF	TGTGCCATCAGCCAACAGGGGAAGAGCAATCAGCCCCAGCATTTT
TRBJ1-1	TRBV19	NA	few	CASMREGWTEAFF	TGTGCCAGTATGCGGGAGGGCTGGACTGAAGCTTTCTTT
TRBJ1-6	TRBV15	TRBD1	once	CATSRGGQGGSPLHF	TGTGCCACCAGCAGAGGTGGACAGGGGGGATCACCCCTCCACTTT
TRBJ1-5	TRBV11-2	NA	NA	CASSSSLGTLNQPQHF	TGTGCCAGCAGCTCATCGCTAGGTACCCTCAATCAGCCCCAGCATTTT
TRBJ2-3	TRBV6-5	NA	NA	CASNTRWATDTQYF	TGTGCCAGCAACACCCGGTGGGCCACAGATACGCAGTATTTT
TRBJ1-2	TRBV28	NA	few	CASILAGTTGGYTF	TGTGCCAGCATCCTCGCCGGGACAACAGGGGGCTACACCTTC
TRBJ2-3	TRBV5-6	TRBD2	NA	CASSGRGATDTQYF	TGTGCCAGCAGCGGGCGGGGGGCCACAGATACGCAGTATTTT
TRBJ2-2	TRBV2	NA	few	CASSETGIGNTGELFF	TGTGCCAGCAGTGAAACAGGGATCGGGAACACCGGGGAGCTGTTTTTT
TRBJ1-6	TRBV19	TRBD1	NA	CASSIEGANSPLHF	TGTGCCAGTAGTATTGAGGGGGCGAATTCACCCCTCCACTTT
TRBJ2-7	TRBV6-5	NA	NA	CASRKPGVTYEQYF	TGTGCCAGCAGGAAGCCAGGGGTCACCTACGAGCAGTACTTC